This T cell receptor (beta chain) was sequenced for a study of T cells in localized non-small cell lung cancer. With respect to this clone: Its matching antigen is unknown.

The CDR3 length is 14 residues. V gave up 3 bases and J gave up 6 bases, with 18 bases separating them. From germline, CDR1 is SQVTM and CDR2 ANQGSEA. Overall study results and limits: Appearances in adjacent lung were noted for a median approximately 50 of the top 100 tumor clones. Heterogeneity within the tumor remains possible, as just one region underwent sequencing. In uninvolved adjacent lung, T cell clonality reached its highest value, exceeding tumor.

Profiled with immunoSEQ multiplex PCR; TCRdb holds only in-frame clones, not every one. The sample contains about 41,000 clones, around 87% of which appear only once. Sequencing was performed on peripheral blood, taken before any cancer treatment. The source of this sequence is a woman aged 18 to 55 with stage III lung adenocarcinoma. This sequence joins TRBV29-1 and TRBJ2-7, with a tentative D call TRBD1 (6 bases). The CDR3 here is CSVDPGTPGTEQYF. As DNA, the CDR3 is TGCAGCGTTGACCCCGGGACACCTGGTACCGAGCAGTACTTC.